Listed here is a single TCR beta chain. Antigen unknown. This entry comes from a study of cytomegalovirus exposure and HLA in healthy donors. The overall study: T cells numbering about 179 million yielded 100 million to 120 million unique TCR beta sequences in an earlier analysis. Broader study findings: Upon later analysis, HLA-associated TCR beta chains proved more clonally expanded than other, equally common chains.

The primer mix had 60 Vbeta and 13 Jbeta primers. Repertoires were generated with immunoSEQ multiplex PCR, while TCRdb's copy carries only in-frame clones and drops some. The table records 85,000 to 95,000 clones, around 70% of them present only once. This CDR3 has 17 amino acids. The trim removed 2 bases at V and 5 bases at J, leaving 11 bases unmatched. Germline V gives CDR1 GTSNPN, CDR2 SVGIG (reference sequence). The specimen was PBMCs. The sequence was collected from a man aged 25 to 40 in good health and CMV-seropositive. This chain uses TRBV30 with TRBJ1-5; the match to TRBD1 covers 11 bases. CDR3 residues: CAWSLTPGQGGHQPQHF. As DNA, the CDR3 is TGTGCCTGGAGTCTAACCCCGGGACAGGGGGGTCATCAGCCCCAGCATTTT.